This paragraph covers one T cell receptor (beta chain) sequence. These data originate in a study of CD8+ T cells in alopecia areata. TCR sequencing used cDNA made by reverse transcription of extracted RNA. Libraries were prepared by immunoSEQ multiplex PCR; TCRdb keeps only in-frame clonotypes and omits some of them. This sample carries about 150,000 clones, roughly 50% of them seen once, and the ten largest clones take 4% to 5.5%. Germline V gives CDR1 LGHNT, CDR2 FRNRAP. V shed 4 bases and J 5 bases; nucleotides not matched to a gene: 13. The CDR3 is 16 residues long. The origin of this receptor is a human donor in good health. The sample taken for sequencing was CD4+ T cells sorted from blood. This rearrangement joins TRBV12-5 to TRBJ2-7, with TRBD1 matching 8 bases. The CDR3 sequence: CASGWVGTGSGDEQYF. CDR3 sequence (DNA): TGTGCTAGTGGTTGGGTCGGGACAGGCTCCGGGGACGAGCAGTACTTC.